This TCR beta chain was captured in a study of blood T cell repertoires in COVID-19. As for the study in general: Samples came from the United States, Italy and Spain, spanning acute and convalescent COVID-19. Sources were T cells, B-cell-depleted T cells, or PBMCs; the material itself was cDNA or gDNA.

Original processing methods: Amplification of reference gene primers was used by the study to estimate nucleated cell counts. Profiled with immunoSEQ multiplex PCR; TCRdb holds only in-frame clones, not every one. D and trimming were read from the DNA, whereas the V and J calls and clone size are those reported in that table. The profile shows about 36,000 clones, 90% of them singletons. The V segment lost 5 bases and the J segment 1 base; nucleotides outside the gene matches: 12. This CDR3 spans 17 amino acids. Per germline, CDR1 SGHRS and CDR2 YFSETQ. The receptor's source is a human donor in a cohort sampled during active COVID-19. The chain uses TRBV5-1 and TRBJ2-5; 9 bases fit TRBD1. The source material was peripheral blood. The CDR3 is CASSQGQGSGPQETQYF. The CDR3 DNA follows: TGCGCCAGCAGTCAAGGACAGGGGTCGGGACCCCAAGAGACCCAGTACTTC.